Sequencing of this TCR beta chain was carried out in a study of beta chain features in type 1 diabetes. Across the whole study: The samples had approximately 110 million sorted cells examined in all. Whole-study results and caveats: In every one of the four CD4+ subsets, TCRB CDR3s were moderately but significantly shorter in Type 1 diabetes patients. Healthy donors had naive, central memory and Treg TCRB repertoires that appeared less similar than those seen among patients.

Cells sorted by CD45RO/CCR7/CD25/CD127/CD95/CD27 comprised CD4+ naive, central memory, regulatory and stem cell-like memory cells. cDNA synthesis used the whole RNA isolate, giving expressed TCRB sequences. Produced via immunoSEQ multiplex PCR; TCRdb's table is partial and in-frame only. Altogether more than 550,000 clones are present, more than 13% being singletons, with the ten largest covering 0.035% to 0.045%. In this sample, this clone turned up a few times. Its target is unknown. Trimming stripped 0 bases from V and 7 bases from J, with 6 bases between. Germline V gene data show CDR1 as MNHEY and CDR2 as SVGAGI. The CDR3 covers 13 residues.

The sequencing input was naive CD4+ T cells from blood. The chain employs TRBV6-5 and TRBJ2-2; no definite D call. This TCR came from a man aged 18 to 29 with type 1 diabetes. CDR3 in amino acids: CASSYSHVGELFF. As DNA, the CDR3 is TGTGCCAGCAGTTACTCTCACGTCGGGGAGCTGTTTTTT.